This T cell receptor (beta chain) was recovered during a study of blood T cell repertoires in COVID-19. TCRdb's table, derived via immunoSEQ multiplex PCR, lists solely in-frame clones and lacks some. This sample yields 200,000 to 250,000 clones, of which approximately 84% are seen a single time; about 3.1% belongs to the top ten. The CDR3 sequence is 13 residues long. Trimming cost V 10 bases and J 6 bases; bases outside gene matches: 8. The sequenced sample was peripheral blood. The source of this sequence is a woman aged 30 to 39 who had recovered from COVID-19. V gene TRBV12-3 or TRBV12-4 combines with J gene TRBJ2-4; TRBD1 aligns across 8 bases. Here the CDR3 reads CATSRTGRNIQYF. CDR3 nucleotides: TGTGCCACCTCCCGGACAGGGCGAAACATTCAGTACTTC.